This T cell receptor beta chain appears in the sequencing data of a study of vaccination and CD4 T cells after COVID-19. Study-wide background: By nasal swab PCR, the convalescent patients were SARS-CoV-2 positive, with under 10 mild cases and one severe. Convalescent individuals numbered four females and six males, two being Hispanic. At days 161 to 241 and at day 14 post-vaccination, a few convalescent patients were sampled.

CDR1 is MDHEN and CDR2 is SYDVKM in the germline V gene. Trimming at V came to 5 bases and at J to 2 bases, leaving 14 bases not matched to a gene. The CDR3 is 19 residues long. TCRdb re-called the PCR reads through MiXCR, storing one row per CDR3 protein. The top ten hold 5% to 6.5% of the sample, which has around 37,000 distinct CDR3 sequences, about 35% seen once. Time point indicated: late sampling 161 to 241 days after vaccination in three convalescent patients. The clonotype originates from a human donor who had recovered from COVID-19. The sequencing here drew on CD4+ T cells from blood, taken about 7 months after SARS-CoV-2 vaccination. The rearrangement links TRBV28 to TRBJ2-6; 8 bases are a match to TRBD1. The CDR3 loop is CASSPPTWAGGTGANVLTF. For the CDR3, the DNA is TGTGCCAGCAGTCCTCCCACTTGGGCAGGGGGCACTGGGGCCAACGTCCTGACTTTC.